These 22 T cell receptor beta chains share one sample of origin, sequenced in a study of CD4+ T cells in melanoma (dated by TCRdb to 2021 to 2024). Receptor amplification or capture employed the immunoSEQ multiplex PCR assay. This immuneACCESS table, as held by TCRdb, lists in-frame sequences with V and J called but not all clones. Of the missing ones, under half trace to an unresolved V gene in checked studies; the others have no known cause. Within this sample are about 140,000 clones, with about 93% of them counted one time only. The top ten constitute less than 2% of the sample. The receptor set was obtained from a human donor with melanoma.

The chain uses TRBV6-6 and TRBJ1-5, with D maybe TRBD1 (6 bases). CDR1 and CDR2 (germline): MNHNY, SVGAGI (reference sequence). V shed 4 bases and J shed 6 bases, with 16 bases lying between them. CDR3 size: 15 residues. CDR3 residues: CASSLPTGQSQPQHF. CDR3 nucleotides: TGTGCCAGCAGTTTACCGACAGGTCAGTCTCAGCCCCAGCATTTT.

This clone was picked up one time. The gene calls are TRBV18 and TRBJ2-2; D is unclear. This CDR3 spans 17 amino acids. The V end was cut by 6 bases, the J end by 0 bases, with 17 bases between. Germline V lookup: CDR1 KGHSH, CDR2 LQKENI. DNA for the CDR3: TGTGCCAGCTCGCTTGCTCTCGAGTTCGCGAACACCGGGGAGCTGTTTTTT. Translating it yields CASSLALEFANTGELFF.

The chain has TRBV27 and TRBJ2-1; tentative D call: TRBD2 (7 bases). The CDR3 has 18 residues. V was clipped by 3 bases and J by 3 bases, with 21 bases between them. Germline V gene lookup returns CDR1 MNHEY and CDR2 SMNVEV (reference sequence). CDR3 sequence: CASSLGGRQGPGYNEQFF. CDR3 nucleotides: TGTGCCAGCAGTTTGGGGGGGCGGCAGGGGCCCGGCTACAATGAGCAGTTCTTC.

This chain connects TRBV19 to TRBJ2-3, with no clear D. The CDR3 is made up of 14 amino acids. The V gene's germline CDR1 is LNHDA and CDR2 SQIVND (reference sequence). The germline V and J ends were trimmed by 5 bases and 0 bases, with 9 bases remaining between them. The CDR3 region has the DNA TGTGCCAGTAGTTGGTCTGGGAGCACAGATACGCAGTATTTT. As protein: CASSWSGSTDTQYF. Full variable domain (rest looked up from reference TRBV19 and TRBJ2-3): DGGITQSPKYLFRKEGQNVTLSCEQNLNHDAMYWYRQDPGQGLRLIYYSQIVNDFQKGDIAEGYSVSREKKESFPLTVTSAQKNPTAFYLCASSWSGSTDTQYFGPGTRLTVL.

The chain has TRBV30 and TRBJ1-2, with a possible D match to TRBD1 (5 bases). V was clipped by 3 bases and J by 8 bases, with 10 bases between them. The germline gives CDR1 GTSNPN, CDR2 SVGIG (reference sequence). The CDR3 covers 11 residues. As DNA, the CDR3 is TGTGCCTGGAGCCGCAGGGAGGGCTACACCTTC. It codes for CAWSRREGYTF.

The rearrangement uses TRBV5-4 and TRBJ2-3, with unresolved D. The CDR3 length is 12 residues. Trimming removed 4 bases from V and 2 bases from J, with 5 bases in between. Germline CDR1 reads SGHNT; CDR2 reads YYREEE (reference sequence). The CDR3 reads CASSRTTDTQYF. CDR3 nucleotides: TGTGCCAGCAGCCGTACCACAGATACGCAGTATTTT.

The J gene is TRBJ2-6, the V gene TRBV5-4; D tentatively fits TRBD1 or TRBD2 (6 bases each). Trimming took 3 bases from V and 1 from J, leaving 14 bases between them. The CDR3 totals 17 residues. From germline, CDR1 is SGHNT and CDR2 YYREEE (reference sequence). The CDR3 DNA reads as TGTGCCAGCAGCTCCAATACGGGGGCATCTGGGGCCAACGTCCTGACTTTC. Translated: CASSSNTGASGANVLTF.

This chain connects TRBV6-6 to TRBJ2-3; 9 positions agree with TRBD2. V was pared by 6 bases and J by 4 bases, with 11 bases of the junction left unmatched. Germline CDR1 MNHNY, CDR2 SVGAGI (reference sequence). The CDR3 is made up of 16 amino acids. The CDR3 coding sequence is TGTGCCAGCAGGGACGAGCGAGCGGGGGGATCAGATACGCAGTATTTT. It yields the protein CASRDERAGGSDTQYF.

The gene calls are TRBV7-9 and TRBJ1-1; D remains ambiguous. The V gene lost 1 base and the J gene lost 4 bases, with 10 bases spanning the gap. The germline V gene encodes CDR1 SEHNR and CDR2 FQNEAQ (reference sequence). This CDR3 is 14 amino acids long. Here the CDR3 reads CASSLVGWGTEAFF. In DNA form, the CDR3 reads TGTGCCAGCAGCTTAGTGGGTTGGGGCACTGAAGCTTTCTTT.

This clone was seen only once. This chain joins TRBV5-1 and TRBJ2-3; D may be TRBD1 (7 bases). Germline CDR1 and CDR2: SGHRS and YFSETQ. The CDR3 loop spans 15 amino acids. Trimming shortened V by 2 bases and J by 1 base, and 11 bases separated the two germline ends. This chain's CDR3 is CASSLGGTGTDTQYF. CDR3 nucleotide sequence: TGCGCCAGCAGCTTAGGAGGGACAGGCACAGATACGCAGTATTTT.

The chain is built from TRBV6-5 and TRBJ1-1; possibly TRBD1 for D (5 bases). The CDR3 covers 15 residues. The germline V gene encodes CDR1 MNHEY and CDR2 SVGAGI. V was trimmed by 2 bases and J by 2 bases, leaving 12 bases between them. The CDR3 sequence is CASSYGRAENTEAFF. CDR3 bases: TGTGCCAGCAGTTACGGCAGGGCCGAAAACACTGAAGCTTTCTTT.

This clone showed up just once. V gene TRBV5-8 combines with J gene TRBJ1-5; D gene uncertain. From germline, CDR1 is SGHTS and CDR2 YDEGEE. The ends were cut back, 4 bases at V and 1 base at J, with 12 bases in the middle. CDR3 length: 15 residues. CDR3 amino acids: CASSRDGLSNQPQHF. The CDR3 DNA is TGTGCCAGCAGCCGAGACGGTCTAAGCAATCAGCCCCAGCATTTT.

This chain connects TRBV30 to TRBJ2-6, with TRBD1 as a possible D gene (5 bases). V was clipped by 1 base and J by 2 bases, with 18 bases between them. The CDR3 is 18 amino acids. From germline, CDR1 is GTSNPN and CDR2 SVGIG (reference sequence). The CDR3 is CAWSDSRVWAAGANVLTF. DNA of the CDR3: TGTGCCTGGAGTGACTCCAGGGTCTGGGCGGCTGGGGCCAACGTCCTGACTTTC.

V is TRBV19 and J is TRBJ1-2, with 9 bases lining up with TRBD1. The V segment lost 4 bases and the J segment 7 bases; nucleotides outside the gene matches: 13. Germline V gene data show CDR1 as LNHDA and CDR2 as SQIVND (reference sequence). This CDR3 has 16 amino acids. Here the CDR3 reads CASSTPGQGSLFGYTF. As DNA, the CDR3 is TGTGCCAGTAGTACCCCGGGACAGGGCAGCTTGTTTGGCTACACCTTC.

CDR3 nucleotides: TGTGCCAGCAGCCGGCGGGGGGGGCGTTCGGATACGCAGTATTTT. It codes for CASSRRGGRSDTQYF. The rearrangement uses TRBV11-3 and TRBJ2-3, with 9 bases matching TRBD2. The junction had 9 bases not matched to a gene; V was cut back by 5 bases and J by 6 bases. Germline V gene data show CDR1 as SGHNT and CDR2 as YENEEA. The CDR3 covers 15 residues. The full variable domain, with the rest looked up from reference TRBV11-3 and TRBJ2-3, is EAGVVQSPRYKIIEKKQPVAFWCNPISGHNTLYWYLQNLGQGPELLIRYENEEAVDDSQLPKDRFSAERLKGVDSTLKIQPAELGDSAVYLCASSRRGGRSDTQYFGPGTRLTVL.

This clone is a singleton in its sample. V and J are TRBV6-5 and TRBJ1-2; 8 bases line up with TRBD1. V dropped 7 bases and J dropped 7; count of bases not matched to a gene: 11. Per germline, CDR1 MNHEY and CDR2 SVGAGI. The length of the CDR3 is 14 residues. CDR3 protein: CASTKMDRVGGYTF. The CDR3 region has the DNA TGTGCCAGCACCAAGATGGACAGGGTGGGTGGCTACACCTTC.

The chain joins TRBV5-1 to TRBJ1-1; unclear D gene. Germline CDR1 and CDR2: SGHRS and YFSETQ. The CDR3 totals 17 residues. Trimming left V 4 bases short and J 2 bases short, with 21 bases between. In DNA form, the CDR3 reads TGCGCCAGCAGCGAATCCCGACCCTTGGGCCATAACACTGAAGCTTTCTTT. Translation: CASSESRPLGHNTEAFF.

The chain combines TRBV7-9 with TRBJ2-3; 15 nucleotides align to TRBD2. The CDR3 is made up of 18 amino acids. In germline, CDR1 is SEHNR, CDR2 FQNEAQ (reference sequence). Trimming at V came to 5 bases and at J to 6 bases, leaving 12 bases not matched to a gene. Written as DNA, the CDR3 is TGTGCCAGCAGCCAGTGGGATGGGACTAGCGGGGGGACGGATACGCAGTATTTT. It yields the protein CASSQWDGTSGGTDTQYF. Full variable domain (rest looked up from reference TRBV7-9 and TRBJ2-3): DTGVSQNPRHKITKRGQNVTFRCDPISEHNRLYWYRQTLGQGPEFLTYFQNEAQLEKSRLLSDRFSAERPKGSFSTLEIQRTEQGDSAMYLCASSQWDGTSGGTDTQYFGPGTRLTVL.

The CDR3 DNA reads TGTGCCAGCAGCGCCGCAGGGGGGACTAGGGAAGGCTACACCTTC. The encoded protein is CASSAAGGTREGYTF. J is TRBJ1-2 and V is TRBV7-9, with TRBD1 matching 7 bases. Per germline, CDR1 SEHNR and CDR2 FQNEAQ (reference sequence). The CDR3 spans 15 residues. V was pared by 5 bases and J by 8 bases, with 14 bases of the junction left unmatched.

The chain couples TRBV30 to TRBJ2-7; 7 nucleotides align to TRBD2. Germline CDR1 GTSNPN, CDR2 SVGIG (reference sequence). The V and J ends lost 8 bases and 4 bases, in that order; junction bases with no gene match: 5. The CDR3 runs to 11 residues. The CDR3 loop is CAGGRGYEQYF. The CDR3 DNA sequence: TGTGCCGGCGGGCGGGGGTACGAGCAGTACTTC.

The chain has TRBV5-4 and TRBJ2-2, with D perhaps TRBD1 (6 bases). V dropped 4 bases and J dropped 3 bases, with 10 bases sitting between them. Germline loops: CDR1 SGHNT, CDR2 YYREEE (reference sequence). The CDR3 totals 14 residues. This CDR3 is CASSKTGYTGELFF. The DNA of the CDR3 is TGTGCCAGCAGCAAAACAGGGTACACCGGGGAGCTGTTTTTT.

V gene TRBV7-3 combines with J gene TRBJ2-5; perhaps D is TRBD1 or TRBD2 (5 bases each). The V end lost 3 bases, the J end lost 4 bases, and 15 bases lay between the germline ends. CDR3 length: 15 residues. The germline gives CDR1 SGHTA, CDR2 FQGTGA. The CDR3 nucleotides read TGTGCCAGCAGCTTCAACCAGGGTCGGGGAGAGACCCAGTACTTC. Protein product: CASSFNQGRGETQYF.